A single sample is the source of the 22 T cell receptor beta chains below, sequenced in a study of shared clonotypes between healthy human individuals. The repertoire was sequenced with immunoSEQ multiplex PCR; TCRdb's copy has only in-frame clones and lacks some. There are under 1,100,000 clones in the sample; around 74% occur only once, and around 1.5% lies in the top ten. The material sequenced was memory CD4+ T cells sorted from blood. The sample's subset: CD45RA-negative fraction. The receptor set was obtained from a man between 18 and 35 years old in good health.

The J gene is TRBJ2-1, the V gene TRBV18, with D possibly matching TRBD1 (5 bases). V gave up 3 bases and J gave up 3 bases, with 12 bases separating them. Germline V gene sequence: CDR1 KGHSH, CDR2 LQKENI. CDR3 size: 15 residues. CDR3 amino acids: CASSPVSQGYNEQFF. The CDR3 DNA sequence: TGTGCCAGCTCACCTGTTTCCCAGGGCTACAATGAGCAGTTCTTC.

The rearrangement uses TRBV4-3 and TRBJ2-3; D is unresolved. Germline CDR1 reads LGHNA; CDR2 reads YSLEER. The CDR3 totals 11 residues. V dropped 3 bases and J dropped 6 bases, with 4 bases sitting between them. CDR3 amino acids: CASSQVDTQYF. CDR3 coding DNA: TGCGCCAGCAGCCAGGTCGATACGCAGTATTTT.

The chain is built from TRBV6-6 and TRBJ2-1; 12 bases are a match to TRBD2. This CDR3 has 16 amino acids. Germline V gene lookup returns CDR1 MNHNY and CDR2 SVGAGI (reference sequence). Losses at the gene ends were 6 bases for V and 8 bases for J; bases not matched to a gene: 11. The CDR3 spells CASRPPPSGGAHEQFF. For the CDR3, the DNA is TGTGCCAGCAGGCCTCCCCCTAGCGGGGGGGCCCATGAGCAGTTCTTC.

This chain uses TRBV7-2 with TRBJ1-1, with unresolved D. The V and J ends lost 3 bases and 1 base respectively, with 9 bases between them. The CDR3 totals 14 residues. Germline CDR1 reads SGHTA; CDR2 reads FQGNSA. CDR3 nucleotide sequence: TGTGCCAGCAGCTTTTCCCCGGGGAACACTGAAGCTTTCTTT. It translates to CASSFSPGNTEAFF.

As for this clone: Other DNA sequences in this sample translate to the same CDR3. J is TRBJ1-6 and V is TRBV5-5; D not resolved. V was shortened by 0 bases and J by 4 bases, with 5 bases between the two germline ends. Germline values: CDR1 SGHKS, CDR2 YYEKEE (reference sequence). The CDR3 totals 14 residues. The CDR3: CASSLGGYNSPLHF. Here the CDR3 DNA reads TGTGCCAGCAGCTTGGGGGGTTATAATTCACCCCTCCACTTT.

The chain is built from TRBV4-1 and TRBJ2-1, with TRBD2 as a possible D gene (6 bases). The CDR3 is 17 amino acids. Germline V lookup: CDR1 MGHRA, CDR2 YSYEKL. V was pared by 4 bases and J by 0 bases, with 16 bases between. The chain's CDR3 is CASSPGGVVSSYNEQFF. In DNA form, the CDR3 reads TGCGCCAGCAGCCCCGGAGGGGTAGTTAGCTCCTACAATGAGCAGTTCTTC.

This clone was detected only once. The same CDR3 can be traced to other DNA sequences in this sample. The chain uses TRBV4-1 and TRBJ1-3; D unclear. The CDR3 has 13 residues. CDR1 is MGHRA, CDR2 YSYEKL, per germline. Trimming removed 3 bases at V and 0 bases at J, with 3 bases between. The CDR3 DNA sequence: TGCGCCAGCAGCCAGCTCTCTGGAAACACCATATATTTT. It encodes CASSQLSGNTIYF.

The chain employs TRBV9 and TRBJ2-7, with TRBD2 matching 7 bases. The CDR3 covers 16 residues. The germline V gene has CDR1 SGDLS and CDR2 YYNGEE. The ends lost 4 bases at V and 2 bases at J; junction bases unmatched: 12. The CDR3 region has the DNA TGTGCCAGCAGCCCCCACAAGGAGCGGGGAACCTACGAGCAGTACTTC. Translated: CASSPHKERGTYEQYF.

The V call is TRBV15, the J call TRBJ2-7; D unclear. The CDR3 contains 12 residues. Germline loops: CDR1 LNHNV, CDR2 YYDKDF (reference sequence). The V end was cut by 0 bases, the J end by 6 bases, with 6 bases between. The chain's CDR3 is CATSRDWSEQYF. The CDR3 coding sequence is TGTGCCACCAGCAGAGATTGGAGCGAGCAGTACTTC.

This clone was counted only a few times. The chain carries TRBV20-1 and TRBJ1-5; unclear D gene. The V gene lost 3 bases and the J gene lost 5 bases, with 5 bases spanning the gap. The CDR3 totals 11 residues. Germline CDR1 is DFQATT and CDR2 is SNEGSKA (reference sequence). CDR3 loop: CSARRDQPQHF. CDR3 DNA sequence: TGCAGTGCTAGGCGAGATCAGCCCCAGCATTTT.

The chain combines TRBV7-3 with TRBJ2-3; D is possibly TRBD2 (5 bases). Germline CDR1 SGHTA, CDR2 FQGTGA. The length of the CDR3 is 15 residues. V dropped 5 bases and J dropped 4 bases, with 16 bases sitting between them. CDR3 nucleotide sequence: TGTGCCAGCAGCCCGACACCCCTGAGGGCAGATACGCAGTATTTT. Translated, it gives CASSPTPLRADTQYF. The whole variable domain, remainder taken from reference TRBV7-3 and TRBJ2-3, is GAGVSQTPSNKVTEKGKYVELRCDPISGHTALYWYRQSLGQGPEFLIYFQGTGAADDSGLPNDRFFAVRPEGSVSTLKIQRTERGDSAVYLCASSPTPLRADTQYFGPGTRLTVL.

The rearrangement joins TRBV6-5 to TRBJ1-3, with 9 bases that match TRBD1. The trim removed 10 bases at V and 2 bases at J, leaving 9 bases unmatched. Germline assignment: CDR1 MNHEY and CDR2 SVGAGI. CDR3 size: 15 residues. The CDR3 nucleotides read TGTGCCACCATTAAAACAGGGGGCGCTGGAAACACCATATATTTT. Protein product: CATIKTGGAGNTIYF.

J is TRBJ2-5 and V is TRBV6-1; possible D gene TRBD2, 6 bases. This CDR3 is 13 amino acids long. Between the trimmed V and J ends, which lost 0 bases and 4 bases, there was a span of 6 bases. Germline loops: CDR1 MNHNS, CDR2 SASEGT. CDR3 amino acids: CASSEARGETQYF. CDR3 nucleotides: TGTGCCAGCAGTGAAGCGCGGGGAGAGACCCAGTACTTC.

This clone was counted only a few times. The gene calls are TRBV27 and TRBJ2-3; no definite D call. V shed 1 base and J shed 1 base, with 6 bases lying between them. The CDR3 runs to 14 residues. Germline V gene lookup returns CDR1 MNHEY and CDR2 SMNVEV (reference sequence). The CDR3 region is CASSLWKGTDTQYF. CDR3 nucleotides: TGTGCCAGCAGTTTATGGAAGGGCACAGATACGCAGTATTTT.

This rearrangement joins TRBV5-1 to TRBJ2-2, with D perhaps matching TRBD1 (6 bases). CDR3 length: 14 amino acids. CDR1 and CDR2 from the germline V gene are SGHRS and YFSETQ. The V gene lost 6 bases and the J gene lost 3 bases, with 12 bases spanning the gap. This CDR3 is CASMGARDTGELFF. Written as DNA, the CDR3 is TGCGCCAGCATGGGGGCGCGGGACACCGGGGAGCTGTTTTTT.

CDR3 loop: CARTSHSSGGDTQYF. The CDR3 DNA is TGCGCCAGGACGAGCCATTCGTCTGGAGGAGATACGCAGTATTTT. The genes are TRBV10-1 and TRBJ2-3, with a tentative D call TRBD2 (5 bases). CDR1 and CDR2 from the germline V gene are WNHNN and SYGVQD (reference sequence). CDR3 length: 15 residues. V shed 9 bases and J shed 5 bases, with 21 bases lying between them.

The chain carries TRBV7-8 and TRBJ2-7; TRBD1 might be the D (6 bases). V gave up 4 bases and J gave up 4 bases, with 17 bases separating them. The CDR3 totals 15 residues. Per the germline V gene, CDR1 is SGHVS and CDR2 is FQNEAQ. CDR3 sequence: CASSSQNRVGYEQYF. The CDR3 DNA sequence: TGTGCCAGCAGCTCCCAAAACAGGGTAGGGTACGAGCAGTACTTC.

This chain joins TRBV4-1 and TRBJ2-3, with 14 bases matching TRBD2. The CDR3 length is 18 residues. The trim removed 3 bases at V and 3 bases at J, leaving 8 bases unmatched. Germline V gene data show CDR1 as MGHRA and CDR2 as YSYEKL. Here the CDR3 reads CASSQIGTSGRRTDTQYF. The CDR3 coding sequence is TGCGCCAGCAGCCAGATAGGGACTAGCGGGAGAAGAACAGATACGCAGTATTTT.

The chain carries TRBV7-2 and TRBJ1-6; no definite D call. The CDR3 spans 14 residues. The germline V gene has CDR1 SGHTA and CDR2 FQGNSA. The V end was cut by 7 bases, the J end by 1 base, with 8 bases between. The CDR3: CASNIGSYNSPLHF. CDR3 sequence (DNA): TGTGCCAGCAACATAGGATCCTATAATTCACCCCTCCACTTT. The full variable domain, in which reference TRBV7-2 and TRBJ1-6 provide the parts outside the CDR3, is GAGVSQSPSNKVTEKGKDVELRCDPISGHTALYWYRQSLGQGLEFLIYFQGNSAPDKSGLPSDRFSAERTGGSVSTLTIQRTQQEDSAVYLCASNIGSYNSPLHFGNGTRLTVT.

CDR3 residues: CASSPLTSGTEDTQYF. The DNA for the CDR3 is TGCGCCAGCAGCCCCCTAACTAGCGGAACGGAGGATACGCAGTATTTT. The rearrangement uses TRBV4-3 and TRBJ2-3, with TRBD2 identical over 8 bases. Germline trimming cut 4 bases from V and 6 bases from J; bases unmatched to any gene: 12. Per germline, CDR1 LGHNA and CDR2 YSLEER. The CDR3 totals 16 residues.

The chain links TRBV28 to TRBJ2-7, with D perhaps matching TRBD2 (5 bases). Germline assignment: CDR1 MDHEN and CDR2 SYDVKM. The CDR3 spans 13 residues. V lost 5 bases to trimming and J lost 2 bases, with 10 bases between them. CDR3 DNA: TGTGCCAGCAGTCCGGGGTCTGCCTACGAGCAGTACTTC. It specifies CASSPGSAYEQYF.

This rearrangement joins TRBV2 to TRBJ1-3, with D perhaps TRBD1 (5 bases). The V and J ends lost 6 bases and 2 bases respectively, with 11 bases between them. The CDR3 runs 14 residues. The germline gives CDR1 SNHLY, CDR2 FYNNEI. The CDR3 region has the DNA TGTGCCAGCAGACCCGGGGCGACTGGAAACACCATATATTTT. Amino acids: CASRPGATGNTIYF.